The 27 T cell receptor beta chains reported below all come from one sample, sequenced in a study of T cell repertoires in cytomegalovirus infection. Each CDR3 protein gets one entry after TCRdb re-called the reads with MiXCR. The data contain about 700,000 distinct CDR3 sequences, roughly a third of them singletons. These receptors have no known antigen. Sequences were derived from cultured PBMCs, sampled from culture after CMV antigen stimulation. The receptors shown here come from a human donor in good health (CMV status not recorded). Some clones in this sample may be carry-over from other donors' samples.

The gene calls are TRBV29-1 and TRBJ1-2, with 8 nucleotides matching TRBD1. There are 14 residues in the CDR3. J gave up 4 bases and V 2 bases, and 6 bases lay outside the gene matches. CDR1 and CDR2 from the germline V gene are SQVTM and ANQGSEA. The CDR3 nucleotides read TGCAGCGTTGAACGCACAGGGGGAGGCTATGGCTACACCTTC. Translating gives CSVERTGGGYGYTF.

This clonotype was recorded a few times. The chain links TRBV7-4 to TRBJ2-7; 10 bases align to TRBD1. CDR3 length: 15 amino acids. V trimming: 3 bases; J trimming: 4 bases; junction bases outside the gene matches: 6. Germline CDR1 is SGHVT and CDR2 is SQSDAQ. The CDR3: CASSFYGQGVYEQYF. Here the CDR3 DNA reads TGTGCCAGCAGCTTCTATGGACAGGGGGTTTACGAGCAGTACTTC.

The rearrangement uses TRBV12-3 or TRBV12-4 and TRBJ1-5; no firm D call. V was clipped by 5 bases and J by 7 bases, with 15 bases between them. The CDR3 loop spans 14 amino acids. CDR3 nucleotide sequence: TGTGCCAGCAGTCCGAGTTCGTCTTACCAGCCCCAGCATTTT. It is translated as CASSPSSSYQPQHF.

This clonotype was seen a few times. The CDR3 DNA is TGTGCCAGCAGCTTAAGCGGGGATGGCAATGAGCAGTTCTTC. Translated: CASSLSGDGNEQFF. The rearrangement links TRBV7-9 to TRBJ2-1; 7 bases align to TRBD2. After removal of 2 bases from V and 6 bases from J, the junction contained 4 bases not matched to a gene. CDR1 and CDR2 from the germline V gene are SEHNR and FQNEAQ (reference sequence). There are 14 residues in the CDR3.

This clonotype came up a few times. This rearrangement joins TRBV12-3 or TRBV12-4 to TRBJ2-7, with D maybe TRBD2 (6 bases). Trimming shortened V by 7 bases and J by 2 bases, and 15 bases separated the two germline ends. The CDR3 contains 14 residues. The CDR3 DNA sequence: TGTGCCAGCACCTCGGGGGACTCCCCCTACGAGCAGTACTTC. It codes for CASTSGDSPYEQYF.

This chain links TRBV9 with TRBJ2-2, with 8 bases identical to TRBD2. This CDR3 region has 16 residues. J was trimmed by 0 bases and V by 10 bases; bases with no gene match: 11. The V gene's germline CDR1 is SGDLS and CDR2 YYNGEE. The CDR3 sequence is CAQHRLRGANTGELFF. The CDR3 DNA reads TGTGCCCAGCATCGTCTGCGGGGGGCGAACACCGGGGAGCTGTTTTTT.

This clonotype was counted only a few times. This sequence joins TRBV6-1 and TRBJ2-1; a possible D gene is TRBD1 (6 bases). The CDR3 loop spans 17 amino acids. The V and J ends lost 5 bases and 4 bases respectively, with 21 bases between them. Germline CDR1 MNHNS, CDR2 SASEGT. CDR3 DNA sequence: TGTGCCAGCAGTTCGCCCCGCGGCAGGGGTGGTTACAATGAGCAGTTCTTC. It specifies CASSSPRGRGGYNEQFF.

The CDR3 loop reads CASSLSTGVQETQYF. In DNA form, the CDR3 reads TGCGCCAGCAGCTTGTCGACAGGCGTCCAAGAGACCCAGTACTTC. V usage is TRBV5-1 and J usage is TRBJ2-5, with D maybe TRBD1 (6 bases). This CDR3 has 15 amino acids. From germline, CDR1 is SGHRS and CDR2 YFSETQ. Trimming removed 1 base at V and 1 base at J, with 11 bases between.

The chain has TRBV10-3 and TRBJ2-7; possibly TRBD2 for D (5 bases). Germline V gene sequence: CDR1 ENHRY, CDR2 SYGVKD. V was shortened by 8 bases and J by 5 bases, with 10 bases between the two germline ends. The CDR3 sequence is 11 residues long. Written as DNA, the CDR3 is TGTGCCATCGGGTCGGGAAACGAGCAGTACTTC. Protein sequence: CAIGSGNEQYF.

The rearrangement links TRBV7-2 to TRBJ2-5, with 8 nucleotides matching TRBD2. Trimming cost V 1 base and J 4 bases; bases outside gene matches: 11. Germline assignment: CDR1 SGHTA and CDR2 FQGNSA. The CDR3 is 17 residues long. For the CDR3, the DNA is TGTGCCAGCAGCTTAGGAGGACTAGCCAACGGTGGAGAGACCCAGTACTTC. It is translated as CASSLGGLANGGETQYF.

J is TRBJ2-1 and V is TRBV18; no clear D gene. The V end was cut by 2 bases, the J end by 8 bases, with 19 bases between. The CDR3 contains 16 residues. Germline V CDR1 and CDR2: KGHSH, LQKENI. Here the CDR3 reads CASSPARQALKDEQFF. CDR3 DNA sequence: TGTGCCAGCTCACCAGCCCGGCAGGCCCTCAAGGATGAGCAGTTCTTC.

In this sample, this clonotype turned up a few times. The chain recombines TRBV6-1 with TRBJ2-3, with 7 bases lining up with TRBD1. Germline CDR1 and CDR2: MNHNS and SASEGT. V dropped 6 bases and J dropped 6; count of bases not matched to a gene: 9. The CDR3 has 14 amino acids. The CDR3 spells CASSRDRARDTQYF. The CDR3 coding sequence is TGTGCCAGCAGCCGGGACAGAGCCAGGGATACGCAGTATTTT.

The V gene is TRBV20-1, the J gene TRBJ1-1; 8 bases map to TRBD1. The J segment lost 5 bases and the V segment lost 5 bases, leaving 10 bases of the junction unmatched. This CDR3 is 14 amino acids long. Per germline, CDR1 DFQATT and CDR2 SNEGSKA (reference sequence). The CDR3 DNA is TGCAGTGCTGGAAGGACAGGGCCCCTAACTGAAGCTTTCTTT. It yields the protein CSAGRTGPLTEAFF.

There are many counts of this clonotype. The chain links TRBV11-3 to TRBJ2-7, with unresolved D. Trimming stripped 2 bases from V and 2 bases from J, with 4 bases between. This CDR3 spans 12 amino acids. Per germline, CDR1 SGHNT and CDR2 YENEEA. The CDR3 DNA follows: TGTGCCAGCAGCTTATGGACCTACGAGCAGTACTTC. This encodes CASSLWTYEQYF. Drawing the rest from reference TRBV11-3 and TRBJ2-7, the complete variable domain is EAGVVQSPRYKIIEKKQPVAFWCNPISGHNTLYWYLQNLGQGPELLIRYENEEAVDDSQLPKDRFSAERLKGVDSTLKIQPAELGDSAVYLCASSLWTYEQYFGPGTRLTVT.

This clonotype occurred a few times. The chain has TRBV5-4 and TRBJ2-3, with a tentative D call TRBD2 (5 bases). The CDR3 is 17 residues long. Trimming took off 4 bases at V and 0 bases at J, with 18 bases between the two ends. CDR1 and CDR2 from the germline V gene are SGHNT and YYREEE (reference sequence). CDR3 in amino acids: CASSTAAGGGSTDTQYF. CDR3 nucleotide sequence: TGTGCCAGCAGCACCGCCGCCGGCGGAGGTAGCACAGATACGCAGTATTTT.

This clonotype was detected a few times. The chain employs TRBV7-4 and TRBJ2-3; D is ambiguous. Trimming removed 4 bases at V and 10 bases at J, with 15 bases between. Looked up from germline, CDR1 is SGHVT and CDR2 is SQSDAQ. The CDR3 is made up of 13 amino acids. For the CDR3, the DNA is TGTGCCAGCAGCTCTCCGGCCGGGTCGGCGCAGTATTTT. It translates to CASSSPAGSAQYF.

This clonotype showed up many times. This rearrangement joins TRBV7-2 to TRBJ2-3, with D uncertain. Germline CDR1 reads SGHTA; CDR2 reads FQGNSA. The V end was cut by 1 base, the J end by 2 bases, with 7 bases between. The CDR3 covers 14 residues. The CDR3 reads CASSLGVHTDTQYF. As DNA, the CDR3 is TGTGCCAGCAGCTTAGGGGTTCACACAGATACGCAGTATTTT.

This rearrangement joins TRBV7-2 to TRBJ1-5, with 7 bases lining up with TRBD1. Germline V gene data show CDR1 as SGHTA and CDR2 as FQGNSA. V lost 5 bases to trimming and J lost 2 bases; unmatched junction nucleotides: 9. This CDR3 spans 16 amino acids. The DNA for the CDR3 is TGTGCCAGCAGCCCCAAGACAGGGAGCGGCAATCAGCCCCAGCATTTT. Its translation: CASSPKTGSGNQPQHF.

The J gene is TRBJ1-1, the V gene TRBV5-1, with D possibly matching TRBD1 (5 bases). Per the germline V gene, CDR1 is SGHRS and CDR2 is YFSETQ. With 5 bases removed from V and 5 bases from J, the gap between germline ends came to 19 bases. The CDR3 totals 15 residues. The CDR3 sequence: CASSPQESGRTEAFF. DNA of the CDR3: TGCGCCAGCAGTCCCCAGGAGTCAGGGAGGACTGAAGCTTTCTTT.

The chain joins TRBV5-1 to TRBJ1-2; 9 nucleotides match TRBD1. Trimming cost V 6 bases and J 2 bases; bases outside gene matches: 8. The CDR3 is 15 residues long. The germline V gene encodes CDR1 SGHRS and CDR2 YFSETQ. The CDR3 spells CASNTGTGFNYGYTF. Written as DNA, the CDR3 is TGCGCCAGCAACACCGGGACAGGGTTCAACTATGGCTACACCTTC.

Written as DNA, the CDR3 is TGCAGTGCGCGAAGGGACACTGCCTACGAGCAGTACTTC. This sequence encodes CSARRDTAYEQYF. The chain uses TRBV20-1 and TRBJ2-7, with D maybe TRBD1 (6 bases). This CDR3 is 13 amino acids long. Germline CDR1 reads DFQATT; CDR2 reads SNEGSKA (reference sequence). V lost 6 bases, J lost 2 bases, and 14 bases lay in between.

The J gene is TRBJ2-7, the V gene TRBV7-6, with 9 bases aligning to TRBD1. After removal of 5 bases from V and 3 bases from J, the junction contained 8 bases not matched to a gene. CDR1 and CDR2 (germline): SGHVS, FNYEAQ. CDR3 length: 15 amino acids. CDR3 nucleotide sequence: TGTGCCAGCAGCCCGGGACAGGGCAATCGCTACGAGCAGTACTTC. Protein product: CASSPGQGNRYEQYF.

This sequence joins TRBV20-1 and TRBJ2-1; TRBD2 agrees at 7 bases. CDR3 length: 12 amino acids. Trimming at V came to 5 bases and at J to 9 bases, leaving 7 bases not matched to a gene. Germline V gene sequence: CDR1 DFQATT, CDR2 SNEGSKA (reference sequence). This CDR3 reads CSASTAGREQFF. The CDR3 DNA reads TGCAGTGCTTCTACAGCGGGACGTGAGCAGTTCTTC.

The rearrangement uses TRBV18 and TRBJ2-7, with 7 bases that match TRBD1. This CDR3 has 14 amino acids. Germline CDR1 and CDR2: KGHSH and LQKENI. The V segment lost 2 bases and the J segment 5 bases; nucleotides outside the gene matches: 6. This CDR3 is CASSPNDRVHEQYF. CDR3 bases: TGTGCCAGCTCACCAAACGACAGGGTTCACGAGCAGTACTTC.

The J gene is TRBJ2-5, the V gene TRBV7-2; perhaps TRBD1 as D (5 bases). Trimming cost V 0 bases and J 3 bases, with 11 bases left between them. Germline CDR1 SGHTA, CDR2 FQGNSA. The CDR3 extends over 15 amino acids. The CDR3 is CASSLAFGAEETQYF. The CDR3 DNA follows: TGTGCCAGCAGCTTAGCGTTTGGGGCGGAAGAGACCCAGTACTTC.

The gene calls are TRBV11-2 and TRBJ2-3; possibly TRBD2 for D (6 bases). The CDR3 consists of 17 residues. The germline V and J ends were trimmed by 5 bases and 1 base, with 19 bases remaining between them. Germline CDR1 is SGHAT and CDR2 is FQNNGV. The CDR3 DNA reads TGTGCCAGCAGCCGTCCGGGACTCTCCCCACGCACAGATACGCAGTATTTT. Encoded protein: CASSRPGLSPRTDTQYF.

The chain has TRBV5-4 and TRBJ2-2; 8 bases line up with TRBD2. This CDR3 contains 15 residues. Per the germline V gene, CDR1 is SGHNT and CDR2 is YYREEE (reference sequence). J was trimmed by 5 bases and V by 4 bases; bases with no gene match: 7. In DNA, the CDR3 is TGTGCCAGCAGCGAAGCGGGAGTACGAACCGGGGAGCTGTTTTTT. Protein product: CASSEAGVRTGELFF.